These 12 T cell receptor beta chains were sequenced from one sample in a study of T cell responses to AZD1222 COVID-19 vaccine. Data came from immunoSEQ multiplex PCR; TCRdb stores just in-frame clones and leaves some out. Seen here are 130,000 or so clones, approximately 82% observed once, and the top ten hold roughly a quarter. The sequencing here drew on peripheral blood, taken 28 days after the second AZD1222 dose. The receptors shown here come from an adult who received the AZD1222 COVID-19 vaccine.

The chain recombines TRBV6-5 with TRBJ1-3; D is perhaps TRBD1 (5 bases). V was trimmed by 2 bases and J by 4 bases, leaving 9 bases between them. CDR1 and CDR2 (germline): MNHEY, SVGAGI. The CDR3 contains 14 residues. The CDR3 bases are TGTGCCAGCAGTTACCCCGGGGCCGGAAACACCATATATTTT. It specifies CASSYPGAGNTIYF.

This chain uses TRBV15 with TRBJ1-3; no clear D gene. In germline, CDR1 is LNHNV, CDR2 YYDKDF (reference sequence). V was trimmed by 1 base and J by 0 bases, leaving 7 bases between them. The CDR3 is made up of 15 amino acids. The CDR3 DNA reads as TGTGCCACCAGCAGAGCAGTGGGCTCTGGAAACACCATATATTTT. Protein: CATSRAVGSGNTIYF.

V gene TRBV5-4 combines with J gene TRBJ2-7; tentatively, D is TRBD1 or TRBD2 (5 bases each). Germline CDR1 and CDR2: SGHNT and YYREEE (reference sequence). V was clipped by 4 bases and J by 7 bases, with 18 bases between them. The CDR3 has 14 amino acids. CDR3 sequence reads: CASSGERGDREQYF. CDR3 coding DNA: TGTGCCAGCAGCGGGGAGAGGGGAGATCGGGAGCAGTACTTC. The full variable domain, with the rest looked up from reference TRBV5-4 and TRBJ2-7, is ETGVTQSPTHLIKTRGQQVTLRCSSQSGHNTVSWYQQALGQGPQFIFQYYREEENGRGNFPPRFSGLQFPNYSSELNVNALELDDSALYLCASSGERGDREQYFGPGTRLTVT.

J is TRBJ1-1 and V is TRBV7-8; TRBD1 matches 9 bases. This CDR3 comprises 14 residues. The germline V gene has CDR1 SGHVS and CDR2 FQNEAQ. V lost 5 bases and J lost 10; bases outside the gene matches: 11. The chain's CDR3 is CASSLGMATGGAFF. The DNA for the CDR3 is TGTGCCAGCAGCCTAGGAATGGCGACAGGGGGAGCTTTCTTT.

The chain is built from TRBV15 and TRBJ1-5, with unresolved D. The V end was cut by 0 bases, the J end by 3 bases, with 12 bases between. There are 16 residues in the CDR3. Germline V lookup: CDR1 LNHNV, CDR2 YYDKDF (reference sequence). The CDR3 DNA reads TGTGCCACCAGCAGAGATCACTCGGCCAACAATCAGCCCCAGCATTTT. Its protein product is CATSRDHSANNQPQHF.

The genes are TRBV27 and TRBJ2-7; D possibly corresponds to TRBD1 (7 bases). The V end lost 4 bases, the J end lost 5 bases, and 24 bases lay between the germline ends. Germline lookup yields CDR1 MNHEY and CDR2 SMNVEV (reference sequence). This CDR3 region has 17 residues. The CDR3 DNA is TGTGCCAGCAGTTCGCCCCCGCGGGGACAGCCCCGAGACGAGCAGTACTTC. Its protein product is CASSSPPRGQPRDEQYF.

This chain joins TRBV5-6 and TRBJ1-6; no reliable D call. Trimming stripped 4 bases from V and 8 bases from J, with 13 bases between. The CDR3 has 14 amino acids. CDR1 is SGHDT and CDR2 is YYEEEE in the germline V gene. CDR3 nucleotide sequence: TGTGCCAGCAGCAATTTGGACGGATATTCACCCCTCCACTTT. Translated: CASSNLDGYSPLHF.

The gene calls are TRBV21-1 and TRBJ1-4; the table's D call of TRBD1 was not tested on the DNA. TRBV21-1 is a pseudogene segment. This CDR3 is 19 amino acids long. The CDR3 region is CASSKGQGVRSKTNEKLFF. CDR3 nucleotide sequence: TGTGCCAGCAGCAAAGGACAGGGGGTAAGGTCGAAAACTAATGAAAAACTGTTTTTT.

V is TRBV7-2 and J is TRBJ1-2, with 10 bases identical to TRBD1. Germline loops: CDR1 SGHTA, CDR2 FQGNSA. J gave up 13 bases and V 5 bases, and 7 bases lay outside the gene matches. This CDR3 is 12 amino acids long. For the CDR3, the DNA is TGTGCCAGCAGCCATCCGACAGGGGGCCGCACCTTC. This encodes CASSHPTGGRTF. Using reference TRBV7-2 and TRBJ1-2 for the parts outside the CDR3, the full variable domain is GAGVSQSPSNKVTEKGKDVELRCDPISGHTALYWYRQSLGQGLEFLIYFQGNSAPDKSGLPSDRFSAERTGGSVSTLTIQRTQQEDSAVYLCASSHPTGGRTFGSGTRLTVV.

V is TRBV6-2 or TRBV6-3 and J is TRBJ1-6; D not certain. Per the germline V gene, CDR1 is MNHEY and CDR2 is SVGEGT. The CDR3 is made up of 12 amino acids. V was cut by 2 bases and J by 8 bases, with 4 bases left in between. The CDR3 protein is CASSYGDSPLHF. As DNA, the CDR3 is TGTGCCAGCAGTTACGGGGATTCACCCCTCCACTTT.

The V call is TRBV29-1, the J call TRBJ2-2; the match to TRBD2 covers 10 bases. The germline gives CDR1 SQVTM, CDR2 ANQGSEA. This CDR3 has 15 amino acids. With 0 bases clipped from V and 7 bases from J, the junction kept 5 bases outside the gene matches. The DNA of the CDR3 is TGCAGCGTTGAAGATCCTAGCGGGGGAGTCGGGGAGCTGTTTTTT. Translated, it gives CSVEDPSGGVGELFF.

CDR3 protein: CASSEMSNSPLHF. The CDR3 DNA is TGCGCCAGCAGTGAGATGAGTAATTCACCCCTCCACTTT. The chain is built from TRBV10-1 and TRBJ1-6; D uncertain. Germline CDR1 reads WNHNN; CDR2 reads SYGVQD (reference sequence). CDR3 size: 13 residues. Trimming removed 2 bases at V and 6 bases at J, with 5 bases between.